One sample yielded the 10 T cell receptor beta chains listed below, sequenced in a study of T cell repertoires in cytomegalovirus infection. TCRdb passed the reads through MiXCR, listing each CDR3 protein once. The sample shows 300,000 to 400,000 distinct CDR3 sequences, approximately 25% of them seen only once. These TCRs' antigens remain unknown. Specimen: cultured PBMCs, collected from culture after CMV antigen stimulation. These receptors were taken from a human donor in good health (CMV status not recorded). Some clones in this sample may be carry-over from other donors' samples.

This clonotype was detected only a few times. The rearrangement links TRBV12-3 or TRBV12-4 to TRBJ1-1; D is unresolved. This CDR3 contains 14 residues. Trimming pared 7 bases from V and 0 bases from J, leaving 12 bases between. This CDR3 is CASTMAGVNTEAFF. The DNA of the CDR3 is TGTGCCAGCACCATGGCTGGGGTGAACACTGAAGCTTTCTTT.

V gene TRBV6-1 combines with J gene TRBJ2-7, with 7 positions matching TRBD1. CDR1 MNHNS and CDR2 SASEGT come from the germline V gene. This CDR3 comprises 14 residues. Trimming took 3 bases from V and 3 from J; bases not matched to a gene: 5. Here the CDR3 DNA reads TGTGCCAGCAGTGAGTGGACAGGCTACTACGAGCAGTACTTC. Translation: CASSEWTGYYEQYF.

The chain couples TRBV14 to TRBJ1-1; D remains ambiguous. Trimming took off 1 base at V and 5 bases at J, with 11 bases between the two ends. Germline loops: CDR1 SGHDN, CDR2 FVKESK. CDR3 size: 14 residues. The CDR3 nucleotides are TGTGCCAGCAGCCAAGCTCACCTTGGGACTGAAGCTTTCTTT. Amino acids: CASSQAHLGTEAFF.

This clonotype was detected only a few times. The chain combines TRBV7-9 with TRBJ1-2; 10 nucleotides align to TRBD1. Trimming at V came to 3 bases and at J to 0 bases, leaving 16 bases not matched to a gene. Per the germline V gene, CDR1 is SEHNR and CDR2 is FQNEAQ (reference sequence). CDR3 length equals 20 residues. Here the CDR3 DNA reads TGTGCCAGCAGCTTCACGTTCACCCATGGGACAGGGGATCCTAACTATGGCTACACCTTC. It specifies CASSFTFTHGTGDPNYGYTF.

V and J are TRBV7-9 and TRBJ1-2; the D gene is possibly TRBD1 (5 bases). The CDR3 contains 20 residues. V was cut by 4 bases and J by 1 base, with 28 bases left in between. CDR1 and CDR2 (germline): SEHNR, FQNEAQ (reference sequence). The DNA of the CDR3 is TGTGCCAGCAGCTCGCGGATCGTGGCGGGGCAGGGTAGTCTTAACTATGGCTACACCTTC. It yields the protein CASSSRIVAGQGSLNYGYTF.

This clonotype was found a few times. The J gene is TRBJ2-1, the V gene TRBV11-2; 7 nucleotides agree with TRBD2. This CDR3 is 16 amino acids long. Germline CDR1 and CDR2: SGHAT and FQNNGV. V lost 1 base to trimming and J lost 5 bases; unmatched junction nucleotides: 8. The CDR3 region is CASSLGRPAGHNEQFF. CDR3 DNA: TGTGCCAGCAGCTTAGGTCGCCCAGCGGGACACAATGAGCAGTTCTTC.

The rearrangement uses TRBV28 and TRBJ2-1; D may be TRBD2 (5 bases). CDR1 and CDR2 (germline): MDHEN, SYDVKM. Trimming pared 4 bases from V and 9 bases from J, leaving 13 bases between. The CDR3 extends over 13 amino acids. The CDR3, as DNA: TGTGCCAGCAGTTCACGGACTCCCCCTGAGCAGTTCTTC. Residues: CASSSRTPPEQFF.

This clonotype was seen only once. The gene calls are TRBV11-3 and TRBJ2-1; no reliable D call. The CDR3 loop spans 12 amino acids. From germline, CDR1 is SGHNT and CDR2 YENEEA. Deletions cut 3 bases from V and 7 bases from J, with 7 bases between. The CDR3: CASSFNLNEQFF. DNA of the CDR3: TGTGCCAGCAGCTTCAATTTAAATGAGCAGTTCTTC. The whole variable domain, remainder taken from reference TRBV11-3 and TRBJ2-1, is EAGVVQSPRYKIIEKKQPVAFWCNPISGHNTLYWYLQNLGQGPELLIRYENEEAVDDSQLPKDRFSAERLKGVDSTLKIQPAELGDSAVYLCASSFNLNEQFFGPGTRLTVL.

The CDR3 nucleotides read TGTGCCAGCAGTCCAGGGGCCCTGAGCTCCTACGAGCAGTACTTC. Its protein product is CASSPGALSSYEQYF. The rearrangement links TRBV6-2 or TRBV6-3 to TRBJ2-7, with a possible D match to TRBD1 (6 bases). The V gene lost 5 bases and the J gene lost 0 bases, with 14 bases spanning the gap. Germline lookup yields CDR1 MNHEY and CDR2 SVGEGT. The CDR3 consists of 15 residues.

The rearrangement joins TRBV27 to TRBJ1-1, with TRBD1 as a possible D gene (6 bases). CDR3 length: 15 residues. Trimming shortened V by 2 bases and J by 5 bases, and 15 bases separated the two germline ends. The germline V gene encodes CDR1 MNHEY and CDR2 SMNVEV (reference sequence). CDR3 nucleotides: TGTGCCAGCAGTTTAAAGAACAGGGTCAAAACTGAAGCTTTCTTT. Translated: CASSLKNRVKTEAFF.